This TCR beta chain stems from a study of regulatory dendritic cells for organ transplantation (dated 2017 in TCRdb). Study-level background: Before and after allostimulation with regulatory or mature dendritic cells, TCRbeta repertoires were sequenced from sorted naive and memory CD4+ and CD8+ T cells.

Naive T cells were sorted as CD45RA+ and memory T cells as CD45RO+ CD4+ or CD8+ cells by FACS. A couple of healthy control subjects provided the T cells used for TCR sequencing. Unstimulated sorted T cell subsets were used as baseline controls for the mixed lymphocyte reactions. The Qiagen DNeasy Blood & Tissue Kit was used for extraction of genomic DNA. Overall study results and their limits: Repertoires were highly diverse in naive CD4+ and CD8+ T cells, less diverse in memory cells, and most oligoclonal in memory CD8+ cells. Among the resting subsets, the most alloreactive TCR clonotypes were found in memory CD8+ T cells. In both subjects, allostimulation led to expansion of memory CD8+ clones, although regulatory dendritic cells appeared to cause more limited expansion than mature dendritic cells did. Only a couple of subjects were sequenced, and the authors noted considerable between-individual heterogeneity in the alloreactive memory CD8+ T cell pool.

Multiplexed two-step PCR with Vbeta-specific forward primers and Jbeta-specific reverse primers was used to amplify TCRbeta CDR3 regions. Through the immunoSEQ service, the TCRbeta libraries were run on an Illumina instrument for sequencing. Concerning the study's data processing: V, D and J genes were assigned using IMGT annotation, and counts were corrected for multiplex PCR bias using synthetic CDR3 analogues. In the immunoSEQ Analyzer, repertoire clonality was calculated as one minus the normalized Shannon entropy. Fisher's exact test with Benjamini-Hochberg false discovery rate control was used to define clonal expansion, with two-tailed P<0.01. The immuneACCESS repertoire file appears here via TCRdb, limited to in-frame rearrangements. These files lack a portion of the clones; in checked studies, under half of the deficit traces to unresolved V genes, and the cause of the others is not known. V and J calls and clone size come straight from that table; D and trimming were deduced from the DNA. In this sample the table shows roughly 30,000 clones, more than 65% of which occur a single time. The top ten clones comprise over 0.35% of the sample.

With regard to this clone: Its antigen remains undetermined. It has no much larger one-base neighbor in the sample; base qualities were not kept.

The TCR sequence derives from a human donor in good health. Sequencing was carried out using naive CD8+ T cells from blood. The cell subset or site label, read with the paper, signifies: CD45RA+ naive T cells.

In nucleotide form, the sequence is TGTGCCAGCGCCCCCGGGACAGGGTTCTACGAGCAGTACTTC. This translates into CASAPGTGFYEQYF. The chain is assembled from TRBV9 and TRBJ2-7; a stretch of 9 junction bases matches TRBD1. CDR1 and CDR2 (SGDLS, YYNGEE) derive from the germline V gene. Unmatched junction bases come to 8, with V trimmed by 7 bases and J by 3 bases. The CDR3 numbers 14 residues from cysteine through phenylalanine. This entry keeps only the CDR3 DNA: 42 bases, framed from base 1. The CDR3, completed at both ends by the reference TRBV9 and TRBJ2-7 genes, gives the full variable domain DSGVTQTPKHLITATGQRVTLRCSPRSGDLSVYWYQQSLDQGLQFLIQYYNGEERAKGNILERFSAQQFPDLHSELNLSSLELGDSALYFCASAPGTGFYEQYFGPGTRLTVT.